The clone carrying this TCR beta chain was counted a single time. Seattle participants joined during active infection and were tracked over time. V was trimmed by 5 bases and J by 3 bases, leaving 19 bases between them. Germline V gene sequence: CDR1 LGHDT, CDR2 YNNKEL (reference sequence). This CDR3 is 16 amino acids long. These data originate in a study of blood T cell repertoires in COVID-19. At the level of the study: From the United States, Italy and Spain came samples of acute and convalescent COVID-19. Nucleic acid was either cDNA or gDNA, and it came from T cells, B-cell-depleted T cells, or PBMCs.

Authors' methods: It was from reference gene primer amplification that nucleated cell counts were estimated. Method: immunoSEQ multiplex PCR; TCRdb's copy keeps in-frame clones and lacks some. V and J calls plus clone size are reproduced from that table; the DNA served to infer D and trimming. The data show about 59,000 clones, around four fifths seen once. This receptor was taken from a man between 60 and 75 years old with COVID-19, enrolled during active disease. The V gene is TRBV3-1 (or the pseudogene TRBV3-2), the J gene TRBJ2-5; D is uncertain. The sample consisted of peripheral blood. CDR3 residues: CASSLRMSREKETQYF. The CDR3 DNA reads TGTGCCAGCAGCTTGAGGATGAGCCGCGAAAAAGAGACCCAGTACTTC.